In its sample, the clone carrying this T cell receptor beta chain was seen a few times. Its antigen is unidentified. Profiled with immunoSEQ multiplex PCR; TCRdb holds only in-frame clones, not every one. The data show about 450,000 clones, less than 80% seen once. The germline V gene encodes CDR1 WSHSY and CDR2 SAAADI. The CDR3 runs 16 residues. Trimming at V came to 2 bases and at J to 3 bases, leaving 9 bases not matched to a gene. The data were taken from a study of shared clonotypes between healthy human individuals. Study-wide context: Researchers drew samples from two women and a few men aged 18 to 49. Overall study findings and caveats: Investigators collected only blood, and repertoires in tissues likely differ. A small donor pool kept down the genetic and exposure-history diversity that was represented.

Within Nashville, Tennessee resided all donors, each a Caucasian adult. The chain carries TRBV10-2 and TRBJ2-7, with 8 bases matching TRBD1. This TCR was sampled from a middle-aged woman in good health. Some clones in this sample may be carry-over from other donors' samples. Sample: PBMCs. CDR3 loop: CASSEPPSDRGYEQYF. The CDR3 coding sequence is TGCGCCAGCAGTGAGCCGCCGTCAGACAGGGGCTACGAGCAGTACTTC.